The rows below give T cell receptor beta chains drawn from one sample of a study of blood T cell repertoires in COVID-19. TCRdb keeps only in-frame clones here, not all; method: immunoSEQ multiplex PCR. The data hold fewer than 250,000 clones, with about 83% observed a single time. Specimen: peripheral blood. These receptors were collected from a man in his fifties with active or convalescent COVID-19. Each CDR3 is given with its conserved first and last residue. D genes are given only for firm matches. Some rows mark clone size as missing; the rest say once, few, many or name a class of expanded clone.

length,V,size,J,D,CDR3,DNA
13,TRBV7-9,NA,TRBJ2-5,NA,CASSPRRGETQYF,TGTGCCAGCAGCCCCCGCAGGGGAGAGACCCAGTACTTC
14,TRBV5-1,NA,TRBJ2-5,TRBD2,CASSPRLAQETQYF,TGCGCCAGCAGCCCCCGACTAGCGCAAGAGACCCAGTACTTC
15,TRBV28,few,TRBJ1-1,TRBD1,CASSITGTGGLEAFF,TGTGCCAGCAGTATTACCGGGACAGGGGGATTAGAAGCTTTCTTT
17,TRBV4-1,once,TRBJ2-4,NA,CASSQVIAGLTKNIQYF,TGCGCCAGCAGCCAAGTAATCGCGGGGCTTACCAAAAACATTCAGTACTTC
14,TRBV28,NA,TRBJ1-3,TRBD1,CASSGQGPGNTIYF,TGTGCCAGCAGTGGACAGGGACCTGGAAACACCATATATTTT
15,TRBV5-4,once,TRBJ2-1,TRBD1,CASSLTGTDYNEQFF,TGTGCCAGCAGTCTTACCGGGACAGACTACAATGAGCAGTTCTTC
15,TRBV7-7,NA,TRBJ2-2,TRBD1,CASSAGQGDTGELFF,TGTGCTAGCAGCGCCGGACAGGGGGACACCGGGGAGCTGTTTTTT
14,TRBV15,NA,TRBJ1-5,NA,CATRGLAYGQPQHF,TGTGCCACCAGGGGCCTAGCTTATGGTCAGCCCCAGCATTTT
14,TRBV25-1,NA,TRBJ2-3,NA,CASSAPGGRNTQYF,TGTGCCAGCAGTGCCCCCGGGGGAAGAAATACGCAGTATTTT
14,TRBV27,NA,TRBJ1-4,TRBD1,CASRIGQGREKLFF,TGTGCCAGCAGGATCGGACAGGGCCGGGAAAAACTGTTTTTT
13,TRBV28,NA,TRBJ1-1,TRBD1,CASRGQGRTEAFF,TGTGCCAGCAGGGGACAGGGGAGAACTGAAGCTTTCTTT
15,TRBV27,NA,TRBJ2-5,TRBD2,CASSLGTSGRETQYF,TGTGCCAGCAGTCTCGGGACTAGCGGGAGGGAGACCCAGTACTTC
16,TRBV7-2,NA,TRBJ1-2,NA,CASSPREGRTPYGYTF,TGTGCCAGCAGCCCCAGGGAGGGCCGGACCCCCTATGGCTACACCTTC
15,TRBV19,NA,TRBJ1-4,NA,CASTPRGRSNEKLFF,TGTGCCAGTACCCCACGGGGGAGGTCTAATGAAAAACTGTTTTTT
13,TRBV19,NA,TRBJ2-2,NA,CASSQTGTGELFF,TGTGCCAGTAGTCAAACGGGGACCGGGGAGCTGTTTTTT
16,TRBV7-2,NA,TRBJ1-1,NA,CASSPKGRQGNTEAFF,TGTGCCAGCAGCCCCAAGGGTCGCCAGGGGAACACTGAAGCTTTCTTT
15,TRBV27,NA,TRBJ2-7,TRBD2,CASMKPAGGVYEQYF,TGTGCCAGCATGAAGCCAGCGGGAGGGGTTTACGAGCAGTACTTC
13,TRBV28,once,TRBJ2-7,TRBD2,CASTPGGVYEQYF,TGTGCCAGCACCCCGGGAGGCGTCTACGAGCAGTACTTC
13,TRBV5-1,NA,TRBJ2-7,TRBD1,CASSSEGGNEQYF,TGCGCCAGCAGCTCTGAAGGGGGCAACGAGCAGTACTTC
14,TRBV5-1,once,TRBJ1-4,NA,CASGTTAGDEKLFF,TGCGCCAGCGGGACAACGGCCGGGGATGAAAAACTGTTTTTT
16,TRBV19,NA,TRBJ2-1,TRBD2,CASSPLLAGGYNEQFF,TGTGCCAGTAGTCCTTTACTAGCGGGAGGCTACAATGAGCAGTTCTTC
15,TRBV18,NA,TRBJ2-3,TRBD2,CASSQTSGSTDTQYF,TGTGCCAGCTCGCAGACTAGCGGGAGCACAGATACGCAGTATTTT
14,TRBV15,NA,TRBJ1-1,NA,CATSRSQINTEAFF,TGTGCCACCAGCAGAAGTCAGATTAACACTGAAGCTTTCTTT
15,TRBV15,NA,TRBJ1-2,NA,CATSRDSQGSRGYTF,TGTGCCACCAGCAGAGACTCTCAGGGTTCAAGAGGCTACACCTTC
15,TRBV7-2,NA,TRBJ2-4,NA,CASSLVDRAKNIQYF,TGTGCCAGCAGCTTAGTCGACAGAGCCAAAAACATTCAGTACTTC
15,TRBV6-1,few,TRBJ1-2,NA,CASSEALRQHYGYTF,TGTGCCAGCAGTGAAGCGCTTAGACAGCACTATGGCTACACCTTC
17,TRBV18,NA,TRBJ1-1,NA,CASSPYAGDPMGTEAFF,TGTGCCAGCTCACCTTACGCAGGGGACCCCATGGGCACTGAAGCTTTCTTT
18,TRBV7-9,NA,TRBJ2-3,NA,CASSLGGGLAAFTDTQYF,TGTGCCAGCAGCTTAGGCGGAGGTCTAGCAGCCTTCACAGATACGCAGTATTTT
13,TRBV6-2/TRBV6-3,once,TRBJ1-5,NA,CASSYHREQPQHF,TGTGCCAGCAGTTACCACAGGGAACAGCCCCAGCATTTT
14,TRBV9,NA,TRBJ1-3,TRBD1,CASSTGGSGNTIYF,TGTGCCAGTAGCACAGGGGGCTCTGGAAACACCATATATTTT
13,TRBV3-1/TRBV3-2,NA,TRBJ2-7,TRBD2,CASSPPGLEKQYF,TGTGCCAGCAGCCCCCCGGGACTAGAAAAGCAGTACTTC